The present T cell receptor (beta chain) was sequenced within a study of blood T cells in healthy people across ages. Study-wide context: There was about one barcoded beta molecule captured by template switching per two T cells.

A second PCR of 7 to 11 cycles used a sample-barcoded 5' primer and a J-beta primer mix. In TCRdb, the 5' RACE reads were re-called with MiXCR into one record per CDR3 protein. The sample consists of 600,000 to 1,000,000 distinct CDR3 sequences, 58% of them appearing once. Each sample had at least 7 million PBMCs isolated. Sequenced material: blood. This TCR was sampled from a man aged 30 to 39 in good health.

The CDR3 spells CASSRDSNLAYEQYF. The CDR3 bases are TGTGCCAGCAGTCGGGACAGTAATCTGGCCTACGAGCAGTACTTC. The chain joins TRBV6-5 to TRBJ2-4, with 7 bases matching TRBD1. The assigned J gene may be wrong: the sequence end matches TRBJ2-7 better. The CDR3 consists of 15 residues. Germline loops: CDR1 MNHEY, CDR2 SVGAGI.